This paragraph covers one T cell receptor beta chain sequence. What antigen it recognizes has not been identified. No base quality information exists; no much larger clone differs at one position. The sample has other DNA sequences that encode this CDR3 too. The entry originates in a study of shared clonotypes between healthy human individuals (dated by TCRdb to 2018 to 2021). Turning to the overall study: The cohort included three men and two women between 18 and 49 years of age. To estimate repertoire size and how much clonotype sharing occurs between individuals, the study deeply sequenced the blood TCR repertoires of 5 or 6 healthy adults. To increase sequencing depth and limit assay-specific biases, different laboratories used diverse techniques to prepare libraries and sequence TCR repertoires. For each donor, three plates each were used for CD4 naive and CD4 memory, two plates were used for CD8 naive, and one plate was used for CD8 memory. Leukapheresis yielded between about 0.9 and 9.5 billion PBMCs per donor. What the research found in general, with its limitations: When several donors were compared, the shared fraction of clonotypes was around 5% for naive CD4, approximately 3.5% for naive CD8, 2% to 2.5% for memory CD4, and 0.3% to 0.5% for memory CD8. Larger estimated clonotype richness was generally found for naive subsets than for memory subsets. Even with the large sequencing depth, rarefaction of the sorted-subset datasets indicated that sequencing was incomplete. The small number of donors limited the genetic and exposure-history diversity represented. Compared with non-shared clonotypes, the clonotypes found in all four sorted-subset donors had higher generation probabilities. Based on pairwise subsampling, the degree of clonotype sharing among donors was expected to be affected by sequencing depth. Sampling was limited to blood, and TCR repertoires in tissue likely differ from TCR repertoires in blood.

For the CD8 naive samples, CD45RO-negative cells were positively selected for CCR7, yielding a CD45RA+CCR7+ population from which TemRA cells were excluded. The donors were healthy, HIV-negative adults with no recently reported acute infections or vaccinations. Every donor was a Caucasian adult residing in Nashville, Tennessee, USA. Blood was collected by leukapheresis, and PBMCs were isolated by Ficoll-Histopaque density gradient centrifugation and then cryopreserved in liquid nitrogen vapor phase. Purity and quantity of every magnetically sorted T cell population were checked by analytical flow cytometry. Genomic DNA was isolated from every sorted fraction and measured by UV absorbance on a Nanodrop 2000c. V ends up 2 bases short and J 4 bases short, with an unmatched junction base count of 5. The germline V gene (reference sequence) gives CDR1 as MNHEY and CDR2 as SMNVEV. CDR3 length: 15 amino acids, cysteine to phenylalanine. Of the read, only the CDR3 DNA is kept; its 45 bases are in frame from base 1.

TCR CDR3 regions were amplified from genomic DNA by multiplex PCR using the deep immunoSEQ assay. Genomic DNA extracted from each cell subset was distributed evenly over all wells of several immunoSEQ 96-well plates, and each plate served as one replicate. Each replicate PCR for sorted subsets received about 210 ng genomic DNA, equal to 28,000 or so T cell genomes. The purified libraries were quantified using a Qubit 3.0 fluorometer, sized with a Bioanalyzer 2100, and then quantified again using the KAPA Library Quantification kit. A separate single-read 150-cycle Illumina NextSeq 550 flow cell was used to sequence each immunoSEQ 96-well plate. As for how the authors treated the data: Because only junctional sequences without quality scores were contained in the immunoSEQ output, filtering matching that applied to full-length reads could not be performed. Sequences were annotated with PyIR, a Python wrapper for IgBLAST v1.9, using IMGT germline references to assign V/J genes and CDR3. Reads with weak V/J assignments (E-value above 1e-6), missing CDR3, stop codons, out-of-frame junctions, or ambiguous translated residues were removed. A V3J clonotype was defined by an identical inferred V gene, J gene, and CDR3 amino acid sequence. To compute the percentage overlap between repertoires, the number of shared unique clonotypes was divided by the size of the smaller repertoire. Three approaches were used to assess repertoire richness: RTK rarefaction, the Chao1 estimator, and Recon v2.1 estimates of unobserved clonotypes. OLGA was used to compute generation probabilities for all TCRbeta clonotypes that the gDNA method yielded from a few donors. As stored in TCRdb, this immuneACCESS dataset retains in-frame rearrangements with V and J assigned. A fraction of the clones does not appear; measured against another copy, unresolved V genes explain less than half of the discrepancy, and the remainder lacks a known reason. Clone size and V and J calls were adopted from that table, with D and trimming inferred from the DNA. The sample table contains 600,000 or so clones; only one count was recorded for roughly 98% of them. The ten biggest clones cover 0.3% of the sample.

The receptor's source is a man aged 25 to 40 in good health. The sample taken for sequencing was naive CD8+ T cells sorted from blood. Read against the paper, the sample's cell subset or site label means: CD45RA+CCR7+. This chain joins TRBV27 to TRBJ1-5, and TRBD1 matches 7 of the central bases. Read as DNA, the sequence is TGTGCCAGCAGTTTAGGCAGGGGGGGTAATCAGCCCCAGCATTTT. Its translation is CASSLGRGGNQPQHF.